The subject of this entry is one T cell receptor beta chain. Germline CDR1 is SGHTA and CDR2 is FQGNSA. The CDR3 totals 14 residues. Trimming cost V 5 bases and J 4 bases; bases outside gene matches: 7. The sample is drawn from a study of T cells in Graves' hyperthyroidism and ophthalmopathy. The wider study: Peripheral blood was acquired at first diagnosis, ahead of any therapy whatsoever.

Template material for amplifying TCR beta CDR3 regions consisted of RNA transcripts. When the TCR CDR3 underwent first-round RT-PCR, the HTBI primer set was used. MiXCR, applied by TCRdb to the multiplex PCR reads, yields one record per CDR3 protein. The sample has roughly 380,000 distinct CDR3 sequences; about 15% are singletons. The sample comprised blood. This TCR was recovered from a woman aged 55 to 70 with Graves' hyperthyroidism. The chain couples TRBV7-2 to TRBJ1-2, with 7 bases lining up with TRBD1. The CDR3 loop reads CASSQRDSLYGYTF. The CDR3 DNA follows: TGTGCCAGCAGCCAAAGGGACAGTCTCTATGGCTACACCTTC. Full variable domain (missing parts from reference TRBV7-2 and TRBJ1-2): GAGVSQSPSNKVTEKGKDVELRCDPISGHTALYWYRQSLGQGLEFLIYFQGNSAPDKSGLPSDRFSAERTGGSVSTLTIQRTQQEDSAVYLCASSQRDSLYGYTFGSGTRLTVV.